A single sample is the source of the 13 T cell receptor beta chains below, sequenced in a study of T-cell memory formation after mild COVID-19. Each CDR3 protein gets one entry after TCRdb re-called the 5' RACE reads with MiXCR. The data show hundreds of thousands of distinct CDR3 sequences, 15% seen once. Sequenced input: PBMCs or a T cell subset sorted from them (not recorded which). All receptors derive from an adult woman who had mild COVID-19 (a few samples of this study predate the infection). Cell type and time point are not known.

The V call is TRBV20-1, the J call TRBJ2-5, with D unresolved. Germline V lookup: CDR1 DFQATT, CDR2 SNEGSKA (reference sequence). There are 13 residues in the CDR3. CDR3 sequence: CSRSRNSGETQYF. The CDR3 DNA is TGCTCCCGCTCTCGGAATTCGGGAGAGACCCAGTACTTC.

This clonotype was observed a few times. The rearrangement links TRBV30 to TRBJ1-1; D remains unclear. Germline V lookup: CDR1 GTSNPN, CDR2 SVGIG (reference sequence). Deletions cut 2 bases from V and 3 bases from J, with 19 bases between. The CDR3 extends over 16 amino acids. CDR3 bases: TGTGCCTGGAGTCCAACATGGGGAAGACTGCACACTGAAGCTTTCTTT. Its translation: CAWSPTWGRLHTEAFF.

This clonotype has a handful of counts. This sequence joins TRBV15 and TRBJ1-2, with TRBD1 as a possible D gene (5 bases). CDR1 LNHNV and CDR2 YYDKDF come from the germline V gene (reference sequence). The V end lost 1 base, the J end lost 8 bases, and 14 bases lay between the germline ends. The CDR3 runs to 14 residues. The chain's CDR3 is CATSRARGVGGYTF. CDR3 nucleotides: TGTGCCACCAGCAGAGCGCGGGGCGTTGGAGGCTACACCTTC.

This clonotype showed up just a few times. The rearrangement links TRBV7-9 to TRBJ1-4; D is uncertain. CDR1 is SEHNR and CDR2 is FQNEAQ in the germline V gene (reference sequence). The CDR3 loop spans 12 amino acids. With 5 bases removed from V and 4 bases from J, the gap between germline ends came to 5 bases. CDR3 nucleotides: TGTGCCAGCAGCCCTGGTAATGAAAAACTGTTTTTT. Amino acid sequence: CASSPGNEKLFF.

This chain joins TRBV6-5 and TRBJ2-4, with D uncertain. Trimming shortened V by 2 bases and J by 4 bases, and 12 bases separated the two germline ends. The germline V gene encodes CDR1 MNHEY and CDR2 SVGAGI. The CDR3 contains 15 residues. The CDR3 bases are TGTGCCAGCAGTTACGCTGGGTCCCGAAAAAACATTCAGTACTTC. Its translation is CASSYAGSRKNIQYF.

This clonotype occurred a few times. The genes are TRBV7-9 and TRBJ2-6; 9 bases match TRBD1. The CDR3 sequence is 19 residues long. The V gene end was trimmed by 1 base and the J gene end by 0 bases; junction bases not matched to a gene: 7. Germline CDR1 is SEHNR and CDR2 is FQNEAQ (reference sequence). CDR3 in amino acids: CASSLVMGQGYSGANVLTF. CDR3 nucleotides: TGTGCCAGCAGCTTAGTAATGGGACAGGGATACTCTGGGGCCAACGTCCTGACTTTC.

The chain employs TRBV12-3 or TRBV12-4 and TRBJ1-1; possibly TRBD1 for D (5 bases). The ends were cut back, 5 bases at V and 6 bases at J, with 13 bases in the middle. CDR3 length equals 13 residues. The CDR3 DNA reads TGTGCCAGCAGTCTGACAGTGTCGGCTGAAGCTTTCTTT. Its translation: CASSLTVSAEAFF.

The chain carries TRBV20-1 and TRBJ1-1; a possible D gene is TRBD1 (6 bases). Trimming left V 2 bases short and J 5 bases short, with 15 bases between. CDR1 is DFQATT, CDR2 SNEGSKA, per germline (reference sequence). The CDR3 length is 14 residues. The CDR3 DNA reads as TGCAGTGCTAGAAGGCGGCAGGGGAAAACTGAAGCTTTCTTT. Residues: CSARRRQGKTEAFF.

The chain links TRBV27 to TRBJ1-5; 8 positions agree with TRBD1. The germline gives CDR1 MNHEY, CDR2 SMNVEV (reference sequence). This CDR3 contains 15 residues. V lost 2 bases, J lost 5 bases, and 5 bases stayed unmatched. In DNA, the CDR3 is TGTGCCAGCAGTTTAGGACAGGGTGGTTATCAGCCCCAGCATTTT. This codes for CASSLGQGGYQPQHF.

V gene TRBV20-1 combines with J gene TRBJ1-1, with 7 positions matching TRBD1. Germline V gene lookup returns CDR1 DFQATT and CDR2 SNEGSKA (reference sequence). V lost 2 bases and J lost 2; bases outside the gene matches: 14. The CDR3 runs to 17 residues. The CDR3 nucleotides are TGCAGTGCTAGAAGTGTCTGGCAGGGGGTAGGAAACACTGAAGCTTTCTTT. Amino acids: CSARSVWQGVGNTEAFF.

CDR3 in DNA: TGTGCCAGCCAATGGAGTGACGGGGCCAACGTCCTGACTTTC. It yields the protein CASQWSDGANVLTF. The J gene is TRBJ2-6, the V gene TRBV12-3 or TRBV12-4; D unclear. With 8 bases removed from V and 4 bases from J, the gap between germline ends came to 12 bases. The CDR3 consists of 14 residues.

This clonotype was picked up many times. The chain couples TRBV20-1 to TRBJ2-7; D is unclear. The CDR3 spans 15 residues. Trimming took 0 bases from V and 1 from J, leaving 13 bases between them. Germline CDR1 DFQATT, CDR2 SNEGSKA (reference sequence). The CDR3 DNA is TGCAGTGCTAGAGATCACTCCGGATCTTCCTACGAGCAGTACTTC. This encodes CSARDHSGSSYEQYF.

This clonotype was counted between two and nine times. The chain links TRBV12-3 or TRBV12-4 to TRBJ2-7, with 7 bases aligning to TRBD1. V dropped 6 bases and J dropped 6; count of bases not matched to a gene: 8. CDR3 length equals 13 residues. CDR3: CASSVDRVGEQYF. The CDR3 nucleotides are TGTGCCAGCAGCGTAGACAGGGTCGGCGAGCAGTACTTC.